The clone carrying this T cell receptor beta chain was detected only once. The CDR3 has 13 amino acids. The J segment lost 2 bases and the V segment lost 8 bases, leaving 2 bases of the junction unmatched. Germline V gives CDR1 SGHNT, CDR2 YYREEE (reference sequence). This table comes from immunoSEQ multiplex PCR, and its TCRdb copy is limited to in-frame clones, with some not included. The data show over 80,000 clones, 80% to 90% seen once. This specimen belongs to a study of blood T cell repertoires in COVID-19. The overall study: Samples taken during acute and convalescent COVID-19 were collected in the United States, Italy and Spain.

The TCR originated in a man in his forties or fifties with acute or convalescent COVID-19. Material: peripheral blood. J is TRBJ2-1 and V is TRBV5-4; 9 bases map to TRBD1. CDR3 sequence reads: CASRDRAYNEQFF. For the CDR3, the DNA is TGTGCCAGTCGGGACAGGGCCTACAATGAGCAGTTCTTC.